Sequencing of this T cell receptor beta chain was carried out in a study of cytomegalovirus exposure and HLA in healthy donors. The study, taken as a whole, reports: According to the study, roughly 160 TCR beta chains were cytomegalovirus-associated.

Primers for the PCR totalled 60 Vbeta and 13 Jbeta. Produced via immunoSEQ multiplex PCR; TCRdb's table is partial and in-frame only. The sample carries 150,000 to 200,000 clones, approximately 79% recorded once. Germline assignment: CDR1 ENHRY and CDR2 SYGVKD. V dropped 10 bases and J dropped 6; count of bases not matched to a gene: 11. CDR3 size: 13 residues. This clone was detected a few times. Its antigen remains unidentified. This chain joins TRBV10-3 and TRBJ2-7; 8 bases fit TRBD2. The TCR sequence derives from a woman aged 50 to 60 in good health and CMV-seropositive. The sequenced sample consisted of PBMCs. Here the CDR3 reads CATAVSGAPEQYF. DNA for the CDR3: TGTGCCACCGCTGTTAGCGGGGCTCCCGAGCAGTACTTC.